These 22 T cell receptor beta chains share one sample of origin, sequenced in a study of cytotoxic CD8 clonotypes in ibrutinib-treated CLL. Method: immunoSEQ multiplex PCR; TCRdb's copy keeps in-frame clones and lacks some. Seen here are some 120,000 clones, approximately 58% observed once, and the top ten hold 35% to 40%. The input for sequencing was PBMCs, taken after 24 months of ibrutinib treatment. The source of these receptors is a human donor with chronic lymphocytic leukemia.

J is TRBJ2-4 and V is TRBV5-1, with 9 bases aligning to TRBD1. The CDR3 loop spans 15 amino acids. V was clipped by 4 bases and J by 8 bases; unmatched bases: 10. CDR1 is SGHRS, CDR2 YFSETQ, per germline. The CDR3 sequence: CASSPQQGARDIQYF. The CDR3, as DNA: TGCGCCAGCAGCCCCCAACAGGGGGCGAGGGACATTCAGTACTTC.

The chain uses TRBV27 and TRBJ2-5, with D maybe TRBD2 (6 bases). The CDR3 covers 14 residues. Trimming left V 8 bases short and J 4 bases short, with 17 bases between. Germline V CDR1 and CDR2: MNHEY, SMNVEV (reference sequence). For the CDR3, the DNA is TGTGCCAGCCGAACGAGTTGGGAGGTAGAGACCCAGTACTTC. This gives the protein CASRTSWEVETQYF.

This sequence joins TRBV5-5 and TRBJ2-5; 7 bases line up with TRBD1. Losses at the gene ends were 2 bases for V and 5 bases for J; bases not matched to a gene: 3. The germline gives CDR1 SGHKS, CDR2 YYEKEE (reference sequence). The CDR3 covers 13 residues. The CDR3 loop is CASSLGGRETQYF. CDR3 DNA sequence: TGTGCCAGCAGCTTAGGGGGCAGGGAGACCCAGTACTTC.

This clone was counted only a few times. CDR3 DNA sequence: TGTGCCAGCAGCTTGGCAGGGAGTTATGGCTACACCTTC. Its protein is CASSLAGSYGYTF. The chain employs TRBV7-2 and TRBJ1-2, with D possibly matching TRBD1 (5 bases). The germline V gene encodes CDR1 SGHTA and CDR2 FQGNSA. V gave up 3 bases and J gave up 5 bases, with 10 bases separating them. This CDR3 is built from 13 residues.

The CDR3 spells CASRFTSGGRDTQYF. CDR3 nucleotides: TGTGCCAGCAGATTTACTAGCGGGGGGCGTGATACGCAGTATTTT. The chain links TRBV6-1 to TRBJ2-3; 12 bases map to TRBD2. Looked up from germline, CDR1 is MNHNS and CDR2 is SASEGT. The CDR3 runs 15 residues. Germline trimming cut 6 bases from V and 6 bases from J; bases unmatched to any gene: 7.

The rearrangement links TRBV30 to TRBJ2-7; 8 bases are shared with TRBD1. V lost 0 bases, J lost 6 bases, and 7 bases stayed unmatched. CDR3 length equals 14 residues. CDR1 and CDR2 (germline): GTSNPN, SVGIG (reference sequence). This CDR3 reads CAWSVGRGLREQYF. The CDR3 DNA follows: TGTGCCTGGAGTGTGGGCAGGGGGCTACGCGAGCAGTACTTC.

J is TRBJ1-4 and V is TRBV6-6, with D unclear. Trimming stripped 3 bases from V and 0 bases from J, with 5 bases between. The CDR3 runs 14 residues. CDR1 is MNHNY and CDR2 is SVGAGI in the germline V gene (reference sequence). DNA for the CDR3: TGTGCCAGCAGTTATGAGGCAACTAATGAAAAACTGTTTTTT. It encodes CASSYEATNEKLFF.

The J gene is TRBJ1-6, the V gene TRBV14, with D maybe TRBD1 (5 bases). Per the germline V gene, CDR1 is SGHDN and CDR2 is FVKESK. The ends were cut back, 2 bases at V and 10 bases at J, with 15 bases in the middle. The CDR3 is made up of 15 amino acids. The CDR3 loop reads CASSQFPGGGSPLHF. The CDR3, as DNA: TGTGCCAGCAGCCAATTCCCCGGGGGTGGGTCACCCCTCCACTTT.

CDR3 bases: TGTGCCAGCAGCTCACAGGTAAGCTCCTACGAGCAGTACTTC. It translates to CASSSQVSSYEQYF. The chain is built from TRBV5-4 and TRBJ2-7; a weak D match, TRBD1 (5 bases). Germline V gene lookup returns CDR1 SGHNT and CDR2 YYREEE (reference sequence). The ends were cut back, 3 bases at V and 0 bases at J, with 10 bases in the middle. CDR3 length: 14 residues.

The genes are TRBV10-3 and TRBJ2-1, with D possibly TRBD2 on 6 matching bases. Germline CDR1 reads ENHRY; CDR2 reads SYGVKD. V lost 2 bases and J 2 bases, leaving 13 bases between the germline ends. This CDR3 is built from 16 residues. CDR3 in amino acids: CAISEAGNPTYNEQFF. As DNA, the CDR3 is TGTGCCATCAGTGAGGCGGGAAACCCCACCTACAATGAGCAGTTCTTC.

This clone was counted a few times. This CDR3 is CASSLRTGGDEQYF. The CDR3 nucleotides are TGTGCCAGCAGCCTAAGGACAGGGGGCGACGAGCAGTACTTC. V gene TRBV21-1 combines with J gene TRBJ2-7; the table's TRBD1 call for D was not verified on the DNA. TRBV21-1 is designated a pseudogene. The CDR3 loop spans 14 amino acids.

The chain employs TRBV7-2 and TRBJ2-3, with 7 bases fitting TRBD1. Trimming cost V 5 bases and J 0 bases; bases outside gene matches: 5. The CDR3 sequence is 15 residues long. The germline V gene encodes CDR1 SGHTA and CDR2 FQGNSA. Here the CDR3 DNA reads TGTGCCAGCAGCCGCGACAGGGCTAGCACAGATACGCAGTATTTT. Protein sequence: CASSRDRASTDTQYF.

The rearrangement uses TRBV5-1 and TRBJ1-1, with a possible D match to TRBD1 (5 bases). The CDR3 runs 14 residues. Trimming removed 1 base from V and 4 bases from J, with 11 bases in between. The germline V gene has CDR1 SGHRS and CDR2 YFSETQ. CDR3 loop: CASSLQGGSTEAFF. As DNA, the CDR3 is TGCGCCAGCAGCTTGCAGGGAGGTAGCACTGAAGCTTTCTTT.

The rearrangement uses TRBV29-1 and TRBJ2-4, with a possible D match to TRBD1 (7 bases). V gave up 2 bases and J gave up 7 bases, with 12 bases separating them. Germline V gene sequence: CDR1 SQVTM, CDR2 ANQGSEA. The CDR3 sequence is 13 residues long. The CDR3 is CSVELAGGNIQYF. CDR3 bases: TGCAGCGTTGAATTGGCAGGGGGGAACATTCAGTACTTC. The whole variable domain, remainder taken from reference TRBV29-1 and TRBJ2-4, is SAVISQKPSRDICQRGTSLTIQCQVDSQVTMMFWYRQQPGQSLTLIATANQGSEATYESGFVIDKFPISRPNLTFSTLTVSNMSPEDSSIYLCSVELAGGNIQYFGAGTRLSVL.

J is TRBJ1-6 and V is TRBV6-4; 7 bases line up with TRBD1. There are 13 residues in the CDR3. The germline CDR1 and CDR2 sequences are MRHNA and SNTAGT. V lost 3 bases, J lost 10 bases, and 3 bases stayed unmatched. The CDR3 DNA sequence: TGTGCCAGCAGTGAGGACAGGCGCTCACCCCTCCACTTT. This encodes CASSEDRRSPLHF.

This clone was observed a few times. The chain links TRBV28 to TRBJ1-1; 11 bases match TRBD1. The CDR3 runs 17 residues. V was pared by 4 bases and J by 5 bases, with 12 bases of the junction left unmatched. Per the germline V gene, CDR1 is MDHEN and CDR2 is SYDVKM. CDR3 DNA sequence: TGTGCCAGCAGTTCTCCCACCTCCGGGACAGGGGGGACTGAAGCTTTCTTT. Translation gives CASSSPTSGTGGTEAFF.

This rearrangement joins TRBV27 to TRBJ2-7, with 8 bases matching TRBD2. Germline CDR1 reads MNHEY; CDR2 reads SMNVEV (reference sequence). The CDR3 is made up of 16 amino acids. J was trimmed by 2 bases and V by 5 bases; bases with no gene match: 11. CDR3 DNA sequence: TGTGCCAGCAGTCCATTCCAGCGGGGGCTTACCTACGAGCAGTACTTC. Translation gives CASSPFQRGLTYEQYF.

The CDR3 sequence: CASSKAGTDNSPLHF. The DNA for the CDR3 is TGTGCCAGCAGTAAAGCTGGGACAGATAATTCACCCCTCCACTTT. The chain combines TRBV6-6 with TRBJ1-6; 7 bases line up with TRBD1. Trimming at V came to 5 bases and at J to 5 bases, leaving 6 bases not matched to a gene. The CDR3 loop spans 15 amino acids. Germline CDR1 and CDR2: MNHNY and SVGAGI (reference sequence).

The chain recombines TRBV5-1 with TRBJ2-2, with no clear D. This CDR3 has 14 residues. The germline V and J ends were trimmed by 0 bases and 6 bases, with 9 bases remaining between them. Germline V gene lookup returns CDR1 SGHRS and CDR2 YFSETQ. The CDR3 bases are TGCGCCAGCAGCTTGGTTGGGTTTGCCGGGGAGCTGTTTTTT. Translation gives CASSLVGFAGELFF. The variable domain in full, with the rest retrieved from reference TRBV5-1 and TRBJ2-2, is KAGVTQTPRYLIKTRGQQVTLSCSPISGHRSVSWYQQTPGQGLQFLFEYFSETQRNKGNFPGRFSGRQFSNSRSEMNVSTLELGDSALYLCASSLVGFAGELFFGEGSRLTVL.

The chain has TRBV5-1 and TRBJ1-4; 9 nucleotides align to TRBD1. This CDR3 is 15 amino acids long. Unmatched junction bases numbered 3, after V lost 4 bases and J lost 2 bases. Germline CDR1 SGHRS, CDR2 YFSETQ. CDR3 in amino acids: CASSRDRATNEKLFF. The CDR3 coding sequence is TGCGCCAGCAGCAGGGACAGGGCCACTAATGAAAAACTGTTTTTT.

The V gene is TRBV25-1, the J gene TRBJ1-6; perhaps TRBD1 as D (5 bases). Trimming left V 7 bases short and J 3 bases short, with 19 bases between. Per germline, CDR1 MGHDK and CDR2 SYGVNS. The length of the CDR3 is 17 residues. The CDR3 loop is CASTRGTVSDYNSPLHF. The CDR3, as DNA: TGTGCCAGCACTCGAGGGACGGTATCCGACTATAATTCACCCCTCCACTTT.

CDR3 DNA: TGTGCCAGCAGCCCGGCAGGGCGCACAGATACGCAGTATTTT. It codes for CASSPAGRTDTQYF. V usage is TRBV7-3 and J usage is TRBJ2-3; D may be TRBD1 (5 bases). This CDR3 is 14 amino acids long. Germline CDR1 and CDR2: SGHTA and FQGTGA. The ends were cut back, 5 bases at V and 1 base at J, with 10 bases in the middle.